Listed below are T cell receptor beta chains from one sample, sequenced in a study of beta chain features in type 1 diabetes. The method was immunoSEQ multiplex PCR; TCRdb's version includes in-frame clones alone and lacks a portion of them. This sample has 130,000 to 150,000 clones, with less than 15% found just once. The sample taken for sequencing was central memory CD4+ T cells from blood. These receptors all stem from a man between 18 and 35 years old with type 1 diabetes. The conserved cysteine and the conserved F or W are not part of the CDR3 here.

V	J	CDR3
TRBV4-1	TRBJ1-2	ASSQGDYNYGYT
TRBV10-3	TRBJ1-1	AIMGQHYTEAF
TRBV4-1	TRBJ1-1	ASSQDAAGTPHGAF
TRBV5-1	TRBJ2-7	ASSPIGQGNEQY
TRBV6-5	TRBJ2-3	ASSYQQGGPDTQY
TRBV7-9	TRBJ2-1	ASSLTWSGNEQF
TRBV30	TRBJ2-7	AWIAEAGEQY
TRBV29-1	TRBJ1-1	SVEDYRGEAF
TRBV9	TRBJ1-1	ASSVGNRVNTEAF
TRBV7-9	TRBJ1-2	ASSLGTGHHGYT
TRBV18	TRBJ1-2	ASSAGQGPYGYT
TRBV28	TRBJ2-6	ASSFEGPRSGANVLT
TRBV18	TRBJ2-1	ASSPALGNEQF
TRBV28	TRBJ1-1	ASTTGGQMAEAF
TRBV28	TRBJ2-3	ASIRGLAGKDTQY
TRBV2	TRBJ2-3	ASRSTDTQY
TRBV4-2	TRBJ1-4	ASSTRGGEKLF
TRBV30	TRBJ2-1	AWMGRGRRNEQF
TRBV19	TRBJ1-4	ASSIKRRTANEKLF
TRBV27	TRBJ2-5	ASSRQGGETQY
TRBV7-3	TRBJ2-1	ASSMTGSSYNEQF
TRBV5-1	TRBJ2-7	ASSSPGPSNYEQY
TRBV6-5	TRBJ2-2	ASSADRNTGELF
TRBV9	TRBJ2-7	ASSVGTGFSYEQY
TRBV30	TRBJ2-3	AWSRGGYTDTQY
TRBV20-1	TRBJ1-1	SAVGTEAF
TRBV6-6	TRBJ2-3	ASSYSNLRIDTQY
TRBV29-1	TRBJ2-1	SVEGVAGGYNEQF
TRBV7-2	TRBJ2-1	ASSLAQTGSYNEQF
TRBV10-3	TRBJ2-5	AISGGGEETQY
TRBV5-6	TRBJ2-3	ASSFGTGDTDTQY
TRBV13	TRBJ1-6	ASSFKVKDSPLH
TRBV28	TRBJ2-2	ASSLGQATGELF
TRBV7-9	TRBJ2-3	ASSWGDRPSGTQY
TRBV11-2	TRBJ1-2	ASSVLYGYT
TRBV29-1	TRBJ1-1	SAAGHKNTEAF
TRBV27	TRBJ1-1	ASSSPHRVGTTEAF
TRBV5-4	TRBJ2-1	ARKRSSYNEQF
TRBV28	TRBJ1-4	ASTPDRINEKLF
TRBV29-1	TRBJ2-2	SVGEGGTGELF
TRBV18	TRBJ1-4	ASSSSSEKLF
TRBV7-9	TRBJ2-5	ASSPDGETQY
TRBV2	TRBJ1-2	ASRAYRDGYT
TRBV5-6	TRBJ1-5	ASSRGQGRNQPQH
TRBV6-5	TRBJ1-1	ASRALEGANTEAF
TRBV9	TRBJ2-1	ASSVDRGALYNEQF
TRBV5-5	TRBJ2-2	ASSPSGRQNTGELF
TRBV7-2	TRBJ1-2	ASSSVTEQDYGYT